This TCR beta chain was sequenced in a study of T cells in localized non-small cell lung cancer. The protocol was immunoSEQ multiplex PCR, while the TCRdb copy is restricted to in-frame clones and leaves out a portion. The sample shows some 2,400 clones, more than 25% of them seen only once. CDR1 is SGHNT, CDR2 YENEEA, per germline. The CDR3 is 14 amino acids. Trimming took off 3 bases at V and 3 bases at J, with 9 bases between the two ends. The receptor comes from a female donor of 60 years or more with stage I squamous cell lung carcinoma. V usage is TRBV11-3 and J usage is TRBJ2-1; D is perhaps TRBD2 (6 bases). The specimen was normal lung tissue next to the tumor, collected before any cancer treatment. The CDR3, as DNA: TGTGCCAGCAGCTTGGGACTTGTCTACAATGAGCAGTTCTTC. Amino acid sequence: CASSLGLVYNEQFF. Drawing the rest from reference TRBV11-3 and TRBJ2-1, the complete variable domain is EAGVVQSPRYKIIEKKQPVAFWCNPISGHNTLYWYLQNLGQGPELLIRYENEEAVDDSQLPKDRFSAERLKGVDSTLKIQPAELGDSAVYLCASSLGLVYNEQFFGPGTRLTVL.